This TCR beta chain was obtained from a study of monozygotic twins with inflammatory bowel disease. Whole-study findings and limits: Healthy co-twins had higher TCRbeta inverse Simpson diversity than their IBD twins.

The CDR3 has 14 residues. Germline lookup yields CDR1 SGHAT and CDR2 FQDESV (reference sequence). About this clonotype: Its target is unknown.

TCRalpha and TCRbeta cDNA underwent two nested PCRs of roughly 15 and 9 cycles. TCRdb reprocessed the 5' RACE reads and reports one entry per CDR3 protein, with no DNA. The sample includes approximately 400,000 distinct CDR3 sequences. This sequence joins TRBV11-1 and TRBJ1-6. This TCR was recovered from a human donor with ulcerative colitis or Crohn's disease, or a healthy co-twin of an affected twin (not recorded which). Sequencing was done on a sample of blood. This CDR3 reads CASSLEGVSSPLHF. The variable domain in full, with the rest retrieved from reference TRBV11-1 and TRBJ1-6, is EAEVAQSPRYKITEKSQAVAFWCDPISGHATLYWYRQILGQGPELLVQFQDESVVDDSQLPKDRFSAERLKGVDSTLKIQPAELGDSAMYLCASSLEGVSSPLHFGNGTRLTVT.